This TCR beta chain was documented in a study of blood T cell repertoires in COVID-19 (TCRdb year 2020). General notes on the study: Samples covering the acute and convalescent phases of COVID-19 were provided by collaborators in the United States, Italy and Spain. The samples were drawn from two sources: the first 160 participants of the ongoing ImmuneRACE study, and fewer than 1,500 subjects contributed by 6 global collaborators. The sample metadata nearly always contained a de-identified subject ID, COVID-19 status, age in years and sex. The dataset comprised deeply sampled blood TCRbeta repertoires from subjects exposed to, actively infected with, or recovered from COVID-19. The repertoires were made available in a free public database intended to serve as a resource for research on the immune response to SARS-CoV-2. HLA class I and class II types, where available, came from metadata supplied by the sample provider rather than from assay-based typing. The material from the prospective study consisted of cDNA or gDNA derived from T cells, B-cell-depleted T cells, or PBMCs.

The collaborating institutions used their own protocols to collect whole blood in K2EDTA tubes. For TCRbeta analysis, collaborators shipped samples in one of three forms: frozen whole blood, isolated PBMCs, or DNA extracted from either of those sample types. Summary of the overall study and its limitations: The amount of clinical and demographic metadata varied by source and participant and was provided uncurated.

CDR1 and CDR2 are drawn from the germline V gene: KGHSH, LQKENI. The CDR3 numbers 14 residues from cysteine through phenylalanine. Only the CDR3 region is kept as DNA, spanning 42 bases read in frame from base 1. The junction shows trimming of 9 bases on V and 2 bases on J, and the gene matches do not reach 7 bases of it. Turning to this clone: It lacks a known antigen. Base qualities are missing; no much larger clone stands one base away.

The immunoSEQ Assay, a bias-controlled multiplex PCR, was used to amplify TCRbeta CDR3 regions from genomic DNA. Processing in the source paper ran as follows. Within the assay, amplification of reference gene primers was used to estimate how many nucleated cells each sample contained. To quantify the absolute abundance of each unique TCRbeta CDR3 rearrangement, sequence reads were collapsed and filtered. For each sample, productive Simpson clonality was calculated by taking the square root of Simpson's diversity index across productive rearrangements. Here the immuneACCESS table is served through TCRdb, limited to in-frame sequences with V and J called. Missing clones are a known gap in these copies; in checked studies unresolved V genes cover under half, and the rest lacks a known reason. V, J and clone size are those of that table, while D and trimming were read from the DNA. Recorded for this sample are roughly 360,000 clones; 70% to 85% of them occurred a single time. Around 1.1% of the sample is in the top ten clones.

Sample: peripheral blood. Recombination joined TRBV18 with TRBJ2-7; 10 of the junction bases match TRBD1. This clonotype was sampled from a human donor with acute or convalescent COVID-19. The donor label of this sample is uncertain. The CDR3: CASHTGTGAYEQYF. The nucleotide sequence reads as follows: TGTGCCAGTCATACCGGGACAGGGGCCTACGAGCAGTACTTC.